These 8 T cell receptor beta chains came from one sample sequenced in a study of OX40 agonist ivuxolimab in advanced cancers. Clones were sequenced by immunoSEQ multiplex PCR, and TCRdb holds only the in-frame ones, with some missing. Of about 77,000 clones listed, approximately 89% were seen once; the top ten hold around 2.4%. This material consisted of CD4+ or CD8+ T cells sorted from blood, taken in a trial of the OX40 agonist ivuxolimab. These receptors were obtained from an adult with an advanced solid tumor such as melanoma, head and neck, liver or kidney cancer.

CDR3 amino acids: CATGTPNTEAFF. In nucleotides, the CDR3 is TGTGCAACCGGGACACCCAACACTGAAGCTTTCTTT. V usage is TRBV7-9 and J usage is TRBJ1-1; D possibly corresponds to TRBD1 (6 bases). Germline V gene sequence: CDR1 SEHNR, CDR2 FQNEAQ (reference sequence). The CDR3 has 12 residues.

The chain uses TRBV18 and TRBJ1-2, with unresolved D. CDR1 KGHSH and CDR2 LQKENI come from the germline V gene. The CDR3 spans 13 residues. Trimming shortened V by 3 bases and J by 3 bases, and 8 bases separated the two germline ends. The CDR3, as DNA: TGTGCCAGCTCACCGGAGACGGACTATGGCTACACCTTC. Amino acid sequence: CASSPETDYGYTF.

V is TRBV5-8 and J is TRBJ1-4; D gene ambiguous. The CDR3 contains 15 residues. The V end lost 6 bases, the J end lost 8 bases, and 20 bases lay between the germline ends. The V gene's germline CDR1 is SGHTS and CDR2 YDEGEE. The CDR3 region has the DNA TGTGCCAGCACCCCAAGGCTGGGTAGTGCGGAAAAACTGTTTTTT. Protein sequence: CASTPRLGSAEKLFF. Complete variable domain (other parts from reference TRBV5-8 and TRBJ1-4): EAGVTQSPTHLIKTRGQQATLRCSPISGHTSVYWYQQALGLGLQFLLWYDEGEERNRGNFPPRFSGRQFPNYSSELNVNALELEDSALYLCASTPRLGSAEKLFFGSGTQLSVL.

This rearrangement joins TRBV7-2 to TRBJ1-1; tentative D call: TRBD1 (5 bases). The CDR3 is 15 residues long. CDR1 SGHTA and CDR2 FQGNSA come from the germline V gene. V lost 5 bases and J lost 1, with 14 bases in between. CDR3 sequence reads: CASSPLGGTNTEAFF. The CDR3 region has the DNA TGTGCCAGCAGCCCCCTTGGGGGAACGAACACTGAAGCTTTCTTT.

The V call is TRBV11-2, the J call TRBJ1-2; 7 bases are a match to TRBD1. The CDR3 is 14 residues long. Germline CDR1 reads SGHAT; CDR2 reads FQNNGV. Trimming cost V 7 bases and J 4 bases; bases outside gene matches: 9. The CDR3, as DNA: TGTGCCAGCATCCCATCGACAGGGAGCTATGGCTACACCTTC. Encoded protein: CASIPSTGSYGYTF.

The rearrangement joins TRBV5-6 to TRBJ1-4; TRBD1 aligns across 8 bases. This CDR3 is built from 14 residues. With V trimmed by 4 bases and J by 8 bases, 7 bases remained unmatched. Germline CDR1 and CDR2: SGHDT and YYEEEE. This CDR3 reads CASSPFRGQEKLFF. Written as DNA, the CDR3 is TGTGCCAGCAGCCCCTTCAGGGGGCAAGAAAAACTGTTTTTT.

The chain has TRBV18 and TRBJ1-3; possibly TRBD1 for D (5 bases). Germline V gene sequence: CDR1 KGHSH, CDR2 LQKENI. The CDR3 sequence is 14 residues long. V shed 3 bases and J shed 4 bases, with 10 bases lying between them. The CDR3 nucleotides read TGTGCCAGCTCACCTGCAGGGATGGGAAACACCATATATTTT. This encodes CASSPAGMGNTIYF.

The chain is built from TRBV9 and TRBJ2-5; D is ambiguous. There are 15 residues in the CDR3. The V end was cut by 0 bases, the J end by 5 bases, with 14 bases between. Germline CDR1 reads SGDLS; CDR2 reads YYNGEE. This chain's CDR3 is CASSVVPFGLETQYF. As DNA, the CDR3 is TGTGCCAGCAGCGTAGTCCCCTTCGGGTTGGAGACCCAGTACTTC. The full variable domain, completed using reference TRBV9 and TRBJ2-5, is DSGVTQTPKHLITATGQRVTLRCSPRSGDLSVYWYQQSLDQGLQFLIQYYNGEERAKGNILERFSAQQFPDLHSELNLSSLELGDSALYFCASSVVPFGLETQYFGPGTRLLVL.